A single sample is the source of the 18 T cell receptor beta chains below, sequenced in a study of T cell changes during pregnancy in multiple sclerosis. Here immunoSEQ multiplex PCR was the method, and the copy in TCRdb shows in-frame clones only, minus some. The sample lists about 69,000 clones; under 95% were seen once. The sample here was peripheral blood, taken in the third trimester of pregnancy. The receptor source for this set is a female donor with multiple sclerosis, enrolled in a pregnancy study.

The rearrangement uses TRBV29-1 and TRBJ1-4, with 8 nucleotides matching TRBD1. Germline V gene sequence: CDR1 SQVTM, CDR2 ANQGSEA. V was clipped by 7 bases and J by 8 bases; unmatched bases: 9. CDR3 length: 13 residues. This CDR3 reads CSATGEGMEKLFF. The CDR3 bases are TGCAGCGCGACAGGGGAAGGAATGGAAAAACTGTTTTTT.

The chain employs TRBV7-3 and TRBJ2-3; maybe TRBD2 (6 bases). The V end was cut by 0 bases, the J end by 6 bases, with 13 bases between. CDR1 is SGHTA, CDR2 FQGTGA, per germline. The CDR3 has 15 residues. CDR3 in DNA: TGTGCCAGCAGCTTAACCCCAGGGACTTCCGATACGCAGTATTTT. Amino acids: CASSLTPGTSDTQYF.

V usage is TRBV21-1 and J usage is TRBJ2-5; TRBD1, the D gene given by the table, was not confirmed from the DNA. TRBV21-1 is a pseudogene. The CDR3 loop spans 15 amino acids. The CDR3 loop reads CASSKDGGQQETQYF. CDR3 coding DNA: TGTGCCAGCAGCAAAGACGGCGGACAACAAGAGACCCAGTACTTC.

In DNA, the CDR3 is TGTGCCACCCTCGGGGGGTCGAACACTGAAGCTTTCTTT. This translates into CATLGGSNTEAFF. The chain employs TRBV19 and TRBJ1-1, with D possibly being TRBD1 (5 bases). The CDR3 sequence is 13 residues long. CDR1 and CDR2 from the germline V gene are LNHDA and SQIVND (reference sequence). Trimming removed 10 bases from V and 1 base from J, with 13 bases in between.

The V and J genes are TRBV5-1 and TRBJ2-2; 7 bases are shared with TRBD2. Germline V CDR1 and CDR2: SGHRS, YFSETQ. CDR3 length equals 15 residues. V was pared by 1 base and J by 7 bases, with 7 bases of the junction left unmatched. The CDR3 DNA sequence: TGCGCCAGCAGCTTGACTACTAGCGTCATCGGGGAGCTGTTTTTT. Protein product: CASSLTTSVIGELFF.

The CDR3 loop is CASSLSGGGTIFEQYF. The CDR3 region has the DNA TGTGCCAGCAGCTTAAGTGGCGGGGGCACCATCTTCGAGCAGTACTTC. The chain uses TRBV11-2 and TRBJ2-7, with a possible D match to TRBD2 (7 bases). In germline, CDR1 is SGHAT, CDR2 FQNNGV. The CDR3 consists of 16 residues. V lost 2 bases and J 6 bases, leaving 20 bases between the germline ends. Looking up the rest from reference TRBV11-2 and TRBJ2-7 gives the full variable domain: EAGVAQSPRYKIIEKRQSVAFWCNPISGHATLYWYQQILGQGPKLLIQFQNNGVVDDSQLPKDRFSAERLKGVDSTLKIQPAKLEDSAVYLCASSLSGGGTIFEQYFGPGTRLTVT.

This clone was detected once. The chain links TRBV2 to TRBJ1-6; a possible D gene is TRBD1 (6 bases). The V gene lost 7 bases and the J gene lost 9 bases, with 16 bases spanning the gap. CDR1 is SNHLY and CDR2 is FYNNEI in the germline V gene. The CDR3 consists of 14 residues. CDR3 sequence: CASKGGGGSSPLHF. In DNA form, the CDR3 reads TGTGCCAGCAAAGGGGGAGGGGGTTCTTCACCCCTCCACTTT.

This CDR3 is CASSQRGGPSNEQFF. The CDR3 DNA is TGTGCCAGTAGCCAGCGGGGGGGCCCAAGCAATGAGCAGTTCTTC. The J gene is TRBJ2-1, the V gene TRBV19; 10 positions agree with TRBD2. The V and J ends lost 6 bases and 6 bases, in that order; junction bases with no gene match: 8. This CDR3 contains 15 residues. In germline, CDR1 is LNHDA, CDR2 SQIVND (reference sequence).

The CDR3: CASSPGGTDTQYF. The CDR3 region has the DNA TGTGCCAGCAGCCCGGGGGGCACAGATACGCAGTATTTT. This rearrangement joins TRBV11-3 to TRBJ2-3, with a tentative D call TRBD2 (6 bases). The CDR3 covers 13 residues. Germline CDR1 and CDR2: SGHNT and YENEEA. Deletions cut 5 bases from V and 1 base from J, with 7 bases between. The whole variable domain, remainder taken from reference TRBV11-3 and TRBJ2-3, is EAGVVQSPRYKIIEKKQPVAFWCNPISGHNTLYWYLQNLGQGPELLIRYENEEAVDDSQLPKDRFSAERLKGVDSTLKIQPAELGDSAVYLCASSPGGTDTQYFGPGTRLTVL.

As DNA, the CDR3 is TGTGCCAGCAGTCCCCAAGGGGGGGGCCAGGAGACCCAGTACTTC. It yields the protein CASSPQGGGQETQYF. The rearrangement uses TRBV6-4 and TRBJ2-5; a weak D match, TRBD2 (7 bases). Trimming took off 5 bases at V and 5 bases at J, with 18 bases between the two ends. The CDR3 consists of 15 residues. Germline V gene sequence: CDR1 MRHNA, CDR2 SNTAGT.

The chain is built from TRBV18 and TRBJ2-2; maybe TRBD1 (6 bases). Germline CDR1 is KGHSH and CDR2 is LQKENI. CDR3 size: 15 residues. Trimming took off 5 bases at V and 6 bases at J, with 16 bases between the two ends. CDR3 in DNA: TGTGCCAGCTCATCAGCCTACAGGGTGGCCGGGGAGCTGTTTTTT. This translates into CASSSAYRVAGELFF.

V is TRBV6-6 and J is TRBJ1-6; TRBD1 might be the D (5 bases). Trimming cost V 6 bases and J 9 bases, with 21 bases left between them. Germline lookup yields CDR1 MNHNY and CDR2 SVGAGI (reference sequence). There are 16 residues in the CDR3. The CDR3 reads CASRPTAGDPSSPLHF. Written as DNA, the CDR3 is TGTGCCAGCAGACCTACTGCGGGGGACCCGAGTTCACCCCTCCACTTT.

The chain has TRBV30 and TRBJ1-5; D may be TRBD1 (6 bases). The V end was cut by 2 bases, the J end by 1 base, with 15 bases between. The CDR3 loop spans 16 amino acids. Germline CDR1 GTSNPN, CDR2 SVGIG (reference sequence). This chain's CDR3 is CAWSSDSLGSNQPQHF. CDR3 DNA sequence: TGTGCCTGGAGTTCGGACAGTTTGGGGAGCAATCAGCCCCAGCATTTT.

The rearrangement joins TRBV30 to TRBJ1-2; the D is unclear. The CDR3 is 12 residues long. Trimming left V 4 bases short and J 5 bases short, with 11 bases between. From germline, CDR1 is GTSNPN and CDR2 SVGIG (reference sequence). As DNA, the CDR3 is TGTGCCTGGACCCCGGGAGGTTATGGCTACACCTTC. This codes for CAWTPGGYGYTF. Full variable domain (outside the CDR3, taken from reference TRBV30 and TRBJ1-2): SQTIHQWPATLVQPVGSPLSLECTVEGTSNPNLYWYRQAAGRGLQLLFYSVGIGQISSEVPQNLSASRPQDRQFILSSKKLLLSDSGFYLCAWTPGGYGYTFGSGTRLTVV.

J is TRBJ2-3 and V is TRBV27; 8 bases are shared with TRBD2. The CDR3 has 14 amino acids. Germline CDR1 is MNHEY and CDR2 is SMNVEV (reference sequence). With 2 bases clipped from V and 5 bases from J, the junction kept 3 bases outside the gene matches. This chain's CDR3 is CASSLTSGLDTQYF. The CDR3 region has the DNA TGTGCCAGCAGTTTAACTAGCGGACTAGATACGCAGTATTTT.

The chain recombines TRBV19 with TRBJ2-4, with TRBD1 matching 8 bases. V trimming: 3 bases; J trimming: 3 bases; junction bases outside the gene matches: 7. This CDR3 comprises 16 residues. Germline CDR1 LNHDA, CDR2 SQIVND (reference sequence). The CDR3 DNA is TGTGCCAGTAGTATGCAGGGGGCTCTTGACAAAAACATTCAGTACTTC. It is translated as CASSMQGALDKNIQYF.

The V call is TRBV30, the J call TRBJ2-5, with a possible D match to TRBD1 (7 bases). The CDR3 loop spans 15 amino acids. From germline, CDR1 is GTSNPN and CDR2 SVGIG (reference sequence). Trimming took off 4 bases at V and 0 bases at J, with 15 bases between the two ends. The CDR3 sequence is CAWTEGGQYQETQYF. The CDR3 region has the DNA TGTGCCTGGACGGAGGGGGGACAGTACCAAGAGACCCAGTACTTC.

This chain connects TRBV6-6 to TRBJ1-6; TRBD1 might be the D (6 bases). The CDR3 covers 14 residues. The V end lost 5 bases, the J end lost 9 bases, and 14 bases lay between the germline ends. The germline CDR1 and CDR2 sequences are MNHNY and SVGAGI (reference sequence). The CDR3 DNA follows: TGTGCCAGCAGTCTAGATACAGGGCCTTCACCCCTCCACTTT. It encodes CASSLDTGPSPLHF.